The 14 T cell receptor beta chains listed next were all sequenced from one sample in a study of vaccination and CD4 T cells after COVID-19. Indicated treatment: roughly 10-day PBMC culture with coronavirus spike peptide pools or control peptides (ViraFEST assay). Before the COVID-19 pandemic (2011-2018), CD4+ T cells were obtained from the unexposed donor. Cultured CD4+ T cell DNA underwent sequencing with the Oncomine TCR Beta short-read assay. Genomic DNA was drawn out of CD4+ T cells grown in culture. A single record per CDR3 protein comes from TCRdb applying MiXCR to the PCR reads. The data hold about 10,000 distinct CDR3 sequences, with around 32% observed a single time. These TCRs' antigens remain unknown. The sequencing sample was made of CD4+ T cells from blood, cultured in vitro. Every receptor here comes from a human donor in good health.

The genes are TRBV6-5 and TRBJ2-7, with D tentatively TRBD1 (6 bases). CDR3 length equals 14 residues. CDR1 is MNHEY and CDR2 is SVGAGI in the germline V gene. Trimming left V 4 bases short and J 0 bases short, with 10 bases between. As DNA, the CDR3 is TGTGCCAGCAGTTCACAGGGCCCCTCCTACGAGCAGTACTTC. Translation gives CASSSQGPSYEQYF.

The chain carries TRBV15 and TRBJ2-7; 8 positions match TRBD1. The CDR3 totals 16 residues. The germline V gene encodes CDR1 LNHNV and CDR2 YYDKDF (reference sequence). V dropped 0 bases and J dropped 1; count of bases not matched to a gene: 5. The CDR3 nucleotides are TGTGCCACCAGCAGAGATATGACAGGGGTATCCTACGAGCAGTACTTC. Its protein is CATSRDMTGVSYEQYF. The whole variable domain, filled in from reference TRBV15 and TRBJ2-7, reads DAMVIQNPRYQVTQFGKPVTLSCSQTLNHNVMYWYQQKSSQAPKLLFHYYDKDFNNEADTPDNFQSRRPNTSFCFLDIRSPGLGDTAMYLCATSRDMTGVSYEQYFGPGTRLTVT.

The V call is TRBV1, the J call TRBJ2-3; the table assigns TRBD2, which was not confirmed against the DNA. TRBV1 is a pseudogene. CDR3 size: 21 residues. CDR3 in amino acids: CTSSQEGSRTSGRYSTDTQYF. In nucleotides, the CDR3 is TGCACCAGCAGCCAAGAAGGTTCGCGGACTAGCGGGAGGTATAGCACAGATACGCAGTATTTT.

The chain has TRBV11-2 and TRBJ2-5; weak D call: TRBD2 (6 bases). Germline CDR1 reads SGHAT; CDR2 reads FQNNGV. The CDR3 extends over 15 amino acids. V lost 1 base and J lost 5, with 14 bases in between. The CDR3 DNA reads TGTGCCAGCAGCTTAGGGGGGGATAGTTGGGAGACCCAGTACTTC. This translates into CASSLGGDSWETQYF.

The gene calls are TRBV7-2 and TRBJ2-7; the D is unclear. Deletions cut 3 bases from V and 3 bases from J, with 9 bases between. This CDR3 spans 13 amino acids. Germline loops: CDR1 SGHTA, CDR2 FQGNSA. CDR3 protein: CASSFPGCYEQYF. CDR3 in DNA: TGTGCCAGCAGCTTCCCCGGGTGCTACGAGCAGTACTTC.

This clonotype was observed a few times. This chain links TRBV27 with TRBJ1-5; perhaps TRBD1 as D (5 bases). The CDR3 has 15 amino acids. Germline CDR1 is MNHEY and CDR2 is SMNVEV (reference sequence). V lost 6 bases and J 2 bases, leaving 14 bases between the germline ends. CDR3 DNA: TGTGCCAGCAGCGCCGGAGGGACGGGCAATCAGCCCCAGCATTTT. This sequence encodes CASSAGGTGNQPQHF.

The chain carries TRBV11-2 and TRBJ1-2; perhaps TRBD1 as D (6 bases). The CDR3 contains 18 residues. Germline V gives CDR1 SGHAT, CDR2 FQNNGV. The germline V and J ends were trimmed by 1 base and 4 bases, with 22 bases remaining between them. CDR3 sequence reads: CASSLGRGGPTRGYGYTF. CDR3 DNA sequence: TGTGCCAGCAGCTTAGGAAGGGGGGGGCCGACAAGAGGCTATGGCTACACCTTC.

This chain links TRBV24-1 with TRBJ2-1, with D uncertain. The V end lost 9 bases, the J end lost 4 bases, and 6 bases lay between the germline ends. Germline CDR1 reads KGHDR; CDR2 reads SFDVKD. The CDR3 spans 11 residues. The CDR3 DNA reads as TGTGCCACCCGTAATTACAATGAGCAGTTCTTC. Its translation is CATRNYNEQFF.

This clonotype was observed a few times. The gene calls are TRBV5-1 and TRBJ1-1, with D unclear. The CDR3 consists of 13 residues. The V and J ends lost 0 bases and 2 bases respectively, with 5 bases between them. Germline V gene data show CDR1 as SGHRS and CDR2 as YFSETQ. CDR3 region: CASSLEGNTEAFF. CDR3 in DNA: TGCGCCAGCAGCTTGGAGGGCAACACTGAAGCTTTCTTT.

The CDR3 here is CSVANRGSTDTQYF. The CDR3 DNA is TGCAGCGTTGCAAACAGGGGTAGCACAGATACGCAGTATTTT. The chain links TRBV29-1 to TRBJ2-3; 7 bases match TRBD1. The junction had 4 bases not matched to a gene; V was cut back by 4 bases and J by 0 bases. Germline CDR1 SQVTM, CDR2 ANQGSEA. The CDR3 has 14 amino acids.

This clonotype was recorded a few times. The chain combines TRBV20-1 with TRBJ1-1; weak D call: TRBD1 (5 bases). This CDR3 comprises 13 residues. The V gene's germline CDR1 is DFQATT and CDR2 SNEGSKA (reference sequence). Trimming removed 6 bases from V and 0 bases from J, with 11 bases in between. The CDR3 sequence is CSATGTVNTEAFF. The CDR3 coding sequence is TGCAGTGCAACCGGGACGGTGAACACTGAAGCTTTCTTT.

The CDR3 sequence: CASSPNGAQETQYF. The DNA for the CDR3 is TGTGCCAGCAGCCCAAATGGGGCCCAAGAGACCCAGTACTTC. This rearrangement joins TRBV7-3 to TRBJ2-5; D may be TRBD1 (5 bases). The CDR3 loop spans 14 amino acids. The ends were cut back, 5 bases at V and 1 base at J, with 11 bases in the middle. CDR1 and CDR2 from the germline V gene are SGHTA and FQGTGA.

The chain couples TRBV7-2 to TRBJ2-3; no reliable D call. The CDR3 covers 14 residues. The V end lost 1 base, the J end lost 0 bases, and 5 bases lay between the germline ends. Germline V gene sequence: CDR1 SGHTA, CDR2 FQGNSA. The CDR3 loop is CASSLERSTDTQYF. The CDR3 DNA follows: TGTGCCAGCAGCTTAGAACGAAGCACAGATACGCAGTATTTT.

The V and J genes are TRBV6-5 and TRBJ2-1; 12 bases fit TRBD2. V shed 3 bases and J 5 bases; nucleotides not matched to a gene: 11. Germline-derived CDR1 and CDR2 are MNHEY and SVGAGI. This CDR3 is 18 amino acids long. CDR3 sequence (DNA): TGTGCCAGCAGTTATATGTCCGGGACTAGCGGGCTCGACAATGAGCAGTTCTTC. Protein sequence: CASSYMSGTSGLDNEQFF.